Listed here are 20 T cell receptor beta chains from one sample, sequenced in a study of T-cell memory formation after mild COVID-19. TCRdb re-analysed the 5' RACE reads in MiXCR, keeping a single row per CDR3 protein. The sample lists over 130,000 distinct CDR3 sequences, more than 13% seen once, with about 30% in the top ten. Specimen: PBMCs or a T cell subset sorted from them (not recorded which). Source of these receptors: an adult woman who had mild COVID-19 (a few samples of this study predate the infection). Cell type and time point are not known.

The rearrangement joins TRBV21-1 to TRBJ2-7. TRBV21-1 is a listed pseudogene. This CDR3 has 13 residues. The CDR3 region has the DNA TGTGCCACCGTTACGCAATCCCTCTCCGAGCAGTACTTC. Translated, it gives CATVTQSLSEQYF.

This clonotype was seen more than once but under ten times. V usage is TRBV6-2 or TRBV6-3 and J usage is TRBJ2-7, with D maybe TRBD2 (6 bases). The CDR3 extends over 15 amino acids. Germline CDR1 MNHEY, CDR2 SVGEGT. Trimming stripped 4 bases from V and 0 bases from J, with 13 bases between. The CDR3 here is CASSSWLASSYEQYF. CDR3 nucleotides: TGTGCCAGCAGTTCTTGGCTAGCGTCCTCCTACGAGCAGTACTTC.

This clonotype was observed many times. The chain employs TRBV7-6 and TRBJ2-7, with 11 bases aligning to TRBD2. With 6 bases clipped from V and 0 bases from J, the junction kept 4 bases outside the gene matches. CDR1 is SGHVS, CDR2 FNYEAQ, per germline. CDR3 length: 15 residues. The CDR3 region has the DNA TGTGCCAGCAGTCCGGGACTAGCGGCCTCCTACGAGCAGTACTTC. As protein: CASSPGLAASYEQYF. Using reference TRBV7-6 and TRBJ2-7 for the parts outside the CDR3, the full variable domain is GAGVSQSPRYKVTKRGQDVALRCDPISGHVSLYWYRQALGQGPEFLTYFNYEAQQDKSGLPNDRFSAERPEGSISTLTIQRTEQRDSAMYRCASSPGLAASYEQYFGPGTRLTVT.

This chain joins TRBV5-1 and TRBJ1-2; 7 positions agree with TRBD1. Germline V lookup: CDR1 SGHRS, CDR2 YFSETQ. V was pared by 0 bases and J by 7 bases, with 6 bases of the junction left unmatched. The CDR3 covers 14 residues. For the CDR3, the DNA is TGCGCCAGCAGCTTGGAGACAGGGCTAGGTGGCTACACCTTC. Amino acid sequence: CASSLETGLGGYTF.

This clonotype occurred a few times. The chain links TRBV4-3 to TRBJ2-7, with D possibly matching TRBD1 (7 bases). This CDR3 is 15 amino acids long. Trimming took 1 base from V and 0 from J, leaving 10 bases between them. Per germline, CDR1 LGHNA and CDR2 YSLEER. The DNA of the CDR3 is TGCGCCAGCAGCCAAGGGCGGGACAGCTCCTACGAGCAGTACTTC. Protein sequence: CASSQGRDSSYEQYF.

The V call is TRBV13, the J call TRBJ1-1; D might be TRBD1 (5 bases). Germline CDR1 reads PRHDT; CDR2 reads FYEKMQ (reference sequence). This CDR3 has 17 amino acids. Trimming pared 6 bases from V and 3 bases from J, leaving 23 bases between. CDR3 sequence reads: CASSSRRGHPPYTEAFF. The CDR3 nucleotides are TGTGCCAGCAGTTCCCGGAGGGGTCACCCGCCTTACACTGAAGCTTTCTTT.

CDR3: CATRRGGNGGYTF. CDR3 DNA: TGTGCCACCCGTCGGGGGGGGAACGGAGGCTACACCTTC. The chain uses TRBV4-2 and TRBJ1-2, with D perhaps matching TRBD1 (5 bases). The CDR3 is 13 amino acids. Looked up from germline, CDR1 is LGHNA and CDR2 is YNFKEQ. Trimming cost V 10 bases and J 8 bases, with 20 bases left between them.

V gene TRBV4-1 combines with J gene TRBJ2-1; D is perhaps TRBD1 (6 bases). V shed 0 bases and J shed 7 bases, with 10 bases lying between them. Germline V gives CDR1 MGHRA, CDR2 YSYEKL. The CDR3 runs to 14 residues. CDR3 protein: CASSQDPRGNEQFF. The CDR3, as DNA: TGCGCCAGCAGCCAAGATCCTAGGGGGAATGAGCAGTTCTTC.

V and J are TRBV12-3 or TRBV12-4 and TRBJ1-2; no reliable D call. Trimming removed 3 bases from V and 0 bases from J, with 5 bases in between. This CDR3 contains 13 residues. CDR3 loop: CASSFEANYGYTF. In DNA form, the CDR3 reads TGTGCCAGCAGTTTCGAGGCTAACTATGGCTACACCTTC.

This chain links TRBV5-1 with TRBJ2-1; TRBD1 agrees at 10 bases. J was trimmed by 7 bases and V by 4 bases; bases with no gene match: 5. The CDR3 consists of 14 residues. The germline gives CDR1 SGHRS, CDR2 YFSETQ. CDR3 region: CASSTGQGTNEQFF. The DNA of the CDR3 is TGCGCCAGCAGCACGGGACAGGGGACGAATGAGCAGTTCTTC.

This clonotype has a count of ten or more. The CDR3 is CAWSADSNQPQHF. In DNA form, the CDR3 reads TGTGCCTGGAGTGCGGACAGCAATCAGCCCCAGCATTTT. The chain couples TRBV30 to TRBJ1-5; D is undetermined. The CDR3 consists of 13 residues. Germline assignment: CDR1 GTSNPN and CDR2 SVGIG (reference sequence). The V and J ends lost 1 base and 1 base respectively, with 5 bases between them.

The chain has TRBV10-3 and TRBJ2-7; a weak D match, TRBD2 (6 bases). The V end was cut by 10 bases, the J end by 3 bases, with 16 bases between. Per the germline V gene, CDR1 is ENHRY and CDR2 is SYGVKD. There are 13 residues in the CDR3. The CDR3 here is CATAGTGDYEQYF. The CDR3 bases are TGTGCCACCGCCGGGACTGGGGACTACGAGCAGTACTTC.

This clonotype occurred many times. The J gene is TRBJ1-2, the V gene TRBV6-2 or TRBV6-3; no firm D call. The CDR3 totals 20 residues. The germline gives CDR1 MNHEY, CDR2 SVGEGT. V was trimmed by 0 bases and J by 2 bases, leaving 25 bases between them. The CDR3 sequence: CASSYSHDLLVTGTNYGYTF. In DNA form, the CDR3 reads TGTGCCAGCAGTTACTCCCACGACCTTTTGGTGACGGGTACCAACTATGGCTACACCTTC.

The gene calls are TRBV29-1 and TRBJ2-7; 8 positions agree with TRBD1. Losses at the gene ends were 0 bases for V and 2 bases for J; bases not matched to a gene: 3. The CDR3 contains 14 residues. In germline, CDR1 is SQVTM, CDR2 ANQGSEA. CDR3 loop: CSVEDAQGAYEQYF. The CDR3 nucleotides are TGCAGCGTTGAAGATGCACAGGGGGCCTACGAGCAGTACTTC.

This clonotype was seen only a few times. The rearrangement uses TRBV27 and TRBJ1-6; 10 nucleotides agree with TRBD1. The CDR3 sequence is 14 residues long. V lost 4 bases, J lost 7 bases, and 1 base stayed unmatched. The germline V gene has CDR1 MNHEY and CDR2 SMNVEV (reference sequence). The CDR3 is CASSWTGGNSPLHF. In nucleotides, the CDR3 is TGTGCCAGCAGTTGGACAGGGGGGAATTCACCCCTCCACTTT.

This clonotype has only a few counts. CDR3 loop: CASSLEFGEQFF. CDR3 coding DNA: TGTGCCAGCAGCTTAGAGTTCGGGGAGCAGTTCTTC. The J gene is TRBJ2-1, the V gene TRBV7-6; no firm D call. The CDR3 has 12 residues. Trimming removed 1 base at V and 10 bases at J, with 8 bases between. Germline CDR1 and CDR2: SGHVS and FNYEAQ.

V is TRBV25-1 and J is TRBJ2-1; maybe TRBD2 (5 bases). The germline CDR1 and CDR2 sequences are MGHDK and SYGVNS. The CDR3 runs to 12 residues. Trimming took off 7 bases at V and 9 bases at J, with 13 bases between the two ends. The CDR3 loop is CASMRAAGEQFF. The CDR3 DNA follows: TGTGCCAGCATGAGGGCCGCGGGTGAGCAGTTCTTC.

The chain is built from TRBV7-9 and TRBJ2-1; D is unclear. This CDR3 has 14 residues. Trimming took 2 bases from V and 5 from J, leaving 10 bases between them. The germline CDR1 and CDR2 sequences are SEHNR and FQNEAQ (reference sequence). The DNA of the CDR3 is TGTGCCAGCAGCTTATTAGCTAGACACAATGAGCAGTTCTTC. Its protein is CASSLLARHNEQFF.

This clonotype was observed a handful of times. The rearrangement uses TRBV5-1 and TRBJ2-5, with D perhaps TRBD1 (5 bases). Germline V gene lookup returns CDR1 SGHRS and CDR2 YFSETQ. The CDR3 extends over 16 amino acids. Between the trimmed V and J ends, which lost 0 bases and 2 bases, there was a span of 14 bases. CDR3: CASSLDGHLTQETQYF. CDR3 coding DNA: TGCGCCAGCAGCTTGGATGGACATCTAACACAAGAGACCCAGTACTTC.

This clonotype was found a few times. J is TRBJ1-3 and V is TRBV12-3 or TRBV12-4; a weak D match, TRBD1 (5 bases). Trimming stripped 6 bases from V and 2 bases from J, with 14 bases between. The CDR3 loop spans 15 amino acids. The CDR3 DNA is TGTGCCAGCAGCATCCTTGTAGGGGCTGGAAACACCATATATTTT. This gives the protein CASSILVGAGNTIYF.